The 21 T cell receptor beta chains presented below share a single source sample, sequenced in a study of shared clonotypes between healthy human individuals. Repertoires were generated with immunoSEQ multiplex PCR, while TCRdb's copy carries only in-frame clones and drops some. Among 2 million to 2.5 million clones listed, 90% to 95% were seen once. What was sequenced was naive CD4+ T cells sorted from blood. Subset noted: CD45RA+ positively selected. These receptors were collected from a man between 18 and 29 years old in good health.

The chain uses TRBV7-8 and TRBJ1-5, with a possible D match to TRBD1 (5 bases). Trimming took 5 bases from V and 2 from J, leaving 16 bases between them. The CDR3 consists of 16 residues. CDR1 and CDR2 (germline): SGHVS, FQNEAQ. DNA of the CDR3: TGTGCCAGCAGCCAAGACACAGGTACTGGCAATCAGCCCCAGCATTTT. Translating gives CASSQDTGTGNQPQHF.

The chain carries TRBV2 and TRBJ1-4; no reliable D call. The CDR3 runs to 15 residues. Looked up from germline, CDR1 is SNHLY and CDR2 is FYNNEI. V dropped 4 bases and J dropped 0 bases, with 9 bases sitting between them. This CDR3 reads CASSVGSATNEKLFF. CDR3 nucleotides: TGTGCCAGCAGTGTGGGATCAGCAACTAATGAAAAACTGTTTTTT.

The gene calls are TRBV30 and TRBJ2-3; TRBD2 matches at 8 bases. Germline CDR1 and CDR2: GTSNPN and SVGIG (reference sequence). The CDR3 consists of 15 residues. J gave up 3 bases and V 6 bases, and 11 bases lay outside the gene matches. The DNA of the CDR3 is TGTGCCTGTCAACCTCTAGCGGGTATTACAGATACGCAGTATTTT. As protein: CACQPLAGITDTQYF.

The chain recombines TRBV30 with TRBJ1-6; D remains ambiguous. The CDR3 totals 15 residues. V was pared by 8 bases and J by 9 bases, with 23 bases between. The V gene's germline CDR1 is GTSNPN and CDR2 SVGIG (reference sequence). The CDR3 reads CAGSRTEAEFSPLHF. In nucleotides, the CDR3 is TGTGCCGGATCACGGACCGAGGCGGAATTTTCACCCCTCCACTTT.

The V gene is TRBV28, the J gene TRBJ1-2, with TRBD1 matching over 10 bases. From germline, CDR1 is MDHEN and CDR2 SYDVKM. The CDR3 has 17 amino acids. The V segment lost 5 bases and the J segment 4 bases; nucleotides outside the gene matches: 13. The CDR3 nucleotides read TGTGCCAGCAGTCCTTATGGGGGACAGGGGAATGGCTATGGCTACACCTTC. Its protein product is CASSPYGGQGNGYGYTF.

This chain uses TRBV27 with TRBJ2-5; 9 bases match TRBD1. The trim removed 4 bases at V and 5 bases at J, leaving 11 bases unmatched. Germline CDR1 and CDR2: MNHEY and SMNVEV (reference sequence). The CDR3 loop spans 16 amino acids. The CDR3 nucleotides are TGTGCCAGCAGTTACCTGACAGGGGGAATAGGGGAGACCCAGTACTTC. Its protein is CASSYLTGGIGETQYF.

The chain employs TRBV30 and TRBJ2-4; D might be TRBD2 (5 bases). The CDR3 has 15 amino acids. Germline V lookup: CDR1 GTSNPN, CDR2 SVGIG (reference sequence). V dropped 2 bases and J dropped 0 bases, with 11 bases sitting between them. The CDR3 loop is CAWSSDGLAKNIQYF. The CDR3 DNA sequence: TGTGCCTGGAGTTCAGACGGACTAGCCAAAAACATTCAGTACTTC. Using reference TRBV30 and TRBJ2-4 for the parts outside the CDR3, the full variable domain is SQTIHQWPATLVQPVGSPLSLECTVEGTSNPNLYWYRQAAGRGLQLLFYSVGIGQISSEVPQNLSASRPQDRQFILSSKKLLLSDSGFYLCAWSSDGLAKNIQYFGAGTRLSVL.

The chain recombines TRBV7-9 with TRBJ1-2, with D perhaps TRBD1 (5 bases). Germline V lookup: CDR1 SEHNR, CDR2 FQNEAQ (reference sequence). The CDR3 runs 17 residues. Trimming cost V 5 bases and J 1 base, with 20 bases left between them. CDR3 sequence reads: CASSPAPTPRGNYGYTF. Here the CDR3 DNA reads TGTGCCAGCAGCCCGGCCCCAACTCCAAGGGGTAACTATGGCTACACCTTC. Drawing the rest from reference TRBV7-9 and TRBJ1-2, the complete variable domain is DTGVSQNPRHKITKRGQNVTFRCDPISEHNRLYWYRQTLGQGPEFLTYFQNEAQLEKSRLLSDRFSAERPKGSFSTLEIQRTEQGDSAMYLCASSPAPTPRGNYGYTFGSGTRLTVV.

The chain employs TRBV6-5 and TRBJ2-2; D might be TRBD1 or TRBD2, each matching 5 bases. The V gene's germline CDR1 is MNHEY and CDR2 SVGAGI. CDR3 size: 15 residues. V lost 5 bases, J lost 2 bases, and 12 bases lay in between. The DNA of the CDR3 is TGTGCCAGCAGTCCCCCCCGGGGCAACACCGGGGAGCTGTTTTTT. Protein: CASSPPRGNTGELFF.

Concerning this clone: The same CDR3 is also encoded by other DNA sequences in this sample. The genes are TRBV10-3 and TRBJ2-7; D ambiguous. CDR3 length equals 13 residues. V was cut by 3 bases and J by 2 bases, with 8 bases left in between. Per the germline V gene, CDR1 is ENHRY and CDR2 is SYGVKD. The CDR3 DNA reads as TGTGCCATCAGTGAATCCGGCCCCTACGAGCAGTACTTC. Protein product: CAISESGPYEQYF.

The chain recombines TRBV5-1 with TRBJ2-3; D unresolved. CDR1 and CDR2 from the germline V gene are SGHRS and YFSETQ. V was trimmed by 3 bases and J by 2 bases, leaving 7 bases between them. CDR3 length: 13 residues. CDR3 in amino acids: CASSWHSTDTQYF. DNA for the CDR3: TGCGCCAGCAGCTGGCACTCCACAGATACGCAGTATTTT.

This chain uses TRBV7-2 with TRBJ1-4; 9 nucleotides align to TRBD1. CDR1 is SGHTA and CDR2 is FQGNSA in the germline V gene. The CDR3 is 15 amino acids. Trimming cost V 7 bases and J 7 bases; bases outside gene matches: 10. The CDR3 sequence is CASKTTGGASEKLFF. As DNA, the CDR3 is TGTGCCAGCAAGACTACAGGGGGCGCGTCTGAAAAACTGTTTTTT. Together with reference TRBV7-2 and TRBJ1-4, the CDR3 gives the full variable domain: GAGVSQSPSNKVTEKGKDVELRCDPISGHTALYWYRQSLGQGLEFLIYFQGNSAPDKSGLPSDRFSAERTGGSVSTLTIQRTQQEDSAVYLCASKTTGGASEKLFFGSGTQLSVL.

The rearrangement links TRBV14 to TRBJ1-6, with D perhaps TRBD1 (5 bases). The CDR3 is 17 residues long. Between the trimmed V and J ends, which lost 2 bases and 7 bases, there was a span of 18 bases. Germline V gives CDR1 SGHDN, CDR2 FVKESK. In DNA form, the CDR3 reads TGTGCCAGCAGCCAAATTACTGGGGGGACCGCCAATTCACCCCTCCACTTT. Translated, it gives CASSQITGGTANSPLHF.

V is TRBV10-2 and J is TRBJ2-1; 9 bases agree with TRBD2. CDR1 is WSHSY and CDR2 is SAAADI in the germline V gene. CDR3 size: 15 residues. With 4 bases clipped from V and 9 bases from J, the junction kept 10 bases outside the gene matches. Here the CDR3 reads CASSAPGLAKSEQFF. The CDR3 bases are TGCGCCAGCAGTGCCCCGGGACTAGCAAAATCTGAGCAGTTCTTC.

The V gene is TRBV9, the J gene TRBJ1-6; D unresolved. V lost 0 bases to trimming and J lost 5 bases, with 6 bases between them. CDR1 SGDLS and CDR2 YYNGEE come from the germline V gene. This CDR3 contains 14 residues. The chain's CDR3 is CASSVAQNNSPLHF. The CDR3 bases are TGTGCCAGCAGCGTAGCCCAGAATAATTCACCCCTCCACTTT.

This clone was observed once. The chain is built from TRBV29-1 and TRBJ2-3; D gene unclear. V dropped 7 bases and J dropped 6 bases, with 17 bases sitting between them. The CDR3 is 13 amino acids. Germline V gene sequence: CDR1 SQVTM, CDR2 ANQGSEA. The CDR3 region is CSATSSWVDTQYF. The CDR3 DNA reads TGCAGCGCCACCAGTTCCTGGGTCGATACGCAGTATTTT.

J is TRBJ2-5 and V is TRBV6-5; 11 positions agree with TRBD1. In germline, CDR1 is MNHEY, CDR2 SVGAGI. This CDR3 is 15 amino acids long. J gave up 3 bases and V 5 bases, and 5 bases lay outside the gene matches. CDR3 in DNA: TGTGCCAGCAGTAGAGGGACAGGGGGAAAAGAGACCCAGTACTTC. Amino acid sequence: CASSRGTGGKETQYF.

Only one count was recorded for this clone. CDR3 DNA sequence: TGTGCCAGCAGTGAAGGCTCCTATAATTCACCCCTCCACTTT. Amino acid sequence: CASSEGSYNSPLHF. This sequence joins TRBV25-1 and TRBJ1-6; the D is unclear. V lost 2 bases to trimming and J lost 0 bases, with 2 bases between them. Germline V gives CDR1 MGHDK, CDR2 SYGVNS. There are 14 residues in the CDR3.

The J gene is TRBJ2-3, the V gene TRBV25-1; 13 bases match TRBD2. The CDR3 has 15 amino acids. Germline V lookup: CDR1 MGHDK, CDR2 SYGVNS. V gave up 6 bases and J gave up 0 bases; unmatched junction bases: 0. The CDR3 nucleotides read TGTGCCAGCAGGGGACTAGCGGGGAGCACAGATACGCAGTATTTT. It specifies CASRGLAGSTDTQYF.

For this clone: The identical CDR3 is also encoded by other nucleotide sequences in the sample. The chain has TRBV7-9 and TRBJ1-1, with a possible D match to TRBD1 (5 bases). The CDR3 runs 12 residues. V shed 2 bases and J shed 7 bases, with 8 bases lying between them. Germline CDR1 is SEHNR and CDR2 is FQNEAQ (reference sequence). The CDR3 region has the DNA TGTGCCAGCAGCTTACGAGGGGATGAAGCTTTCTTT. This gives the protein CASSLRGDEAFF.

In the case of this clone: Distinct nucleotide sequences in the sample also encode this CDR3. The chain uses TRBV30 and TRBJ1-1, with TRBD1 matching 8 bases. Trimming at V came to 2 bases and at J to 1 base, leaving 3 bases not matched to a gene. From germline, CDR1 is GTSNPN and CDR2 SVGIG (reference sequence). The CDR3 extends over 14 amino acids. The CDR3 is CAWSPGTGNTEAFF. In DNA, the CDR3 is TGTGCCTGGAGTCCAGGGACAGGGAACACTGAAGCTTTCTTT.